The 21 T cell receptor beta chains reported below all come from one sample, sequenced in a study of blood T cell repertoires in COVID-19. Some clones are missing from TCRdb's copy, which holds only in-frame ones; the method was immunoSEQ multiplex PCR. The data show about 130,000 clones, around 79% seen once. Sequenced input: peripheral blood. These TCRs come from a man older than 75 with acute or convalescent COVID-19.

This CDR3 is CASSPSRRVGGGREDTQYF. In DNA, the CDR3 is TGTGCCAGCAGCCCCTCGAGAAGGGTGGGAGGAGGAAGGGAAGATACGCAGTATTTT. This chain connects TRBV21-1 to TRBJ2-3; TRBD2 is the table's D call and was not checked against the DNA. TRBV21-1 counts as a pseudogene. This CDR3 has 19 residues.

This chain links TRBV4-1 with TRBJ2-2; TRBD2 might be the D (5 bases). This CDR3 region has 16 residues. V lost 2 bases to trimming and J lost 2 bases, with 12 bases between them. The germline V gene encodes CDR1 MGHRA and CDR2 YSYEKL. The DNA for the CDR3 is TGCGCCAGCAGCCAAATCTTCGGGGAAAACACCGGGGAGCTGTTTTTT. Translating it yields CASSQIFGENTGELFF.

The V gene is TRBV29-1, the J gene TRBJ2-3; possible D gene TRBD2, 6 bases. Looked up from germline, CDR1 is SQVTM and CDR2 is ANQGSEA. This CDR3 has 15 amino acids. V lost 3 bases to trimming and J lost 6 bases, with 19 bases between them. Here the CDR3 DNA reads TGCAGCGTTGACGTACTAGCTTCTTTCCAGGATACGCAGTATTTT. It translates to CSVDVLASFQDTQYF.

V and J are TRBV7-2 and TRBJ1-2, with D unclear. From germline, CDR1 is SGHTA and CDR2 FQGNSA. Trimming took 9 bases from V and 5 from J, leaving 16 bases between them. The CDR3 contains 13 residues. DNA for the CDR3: TGTGCCAGTAGCGGTACTGTGAAATATGGCTACACCTTC. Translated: CASSGTVKYGYTF.

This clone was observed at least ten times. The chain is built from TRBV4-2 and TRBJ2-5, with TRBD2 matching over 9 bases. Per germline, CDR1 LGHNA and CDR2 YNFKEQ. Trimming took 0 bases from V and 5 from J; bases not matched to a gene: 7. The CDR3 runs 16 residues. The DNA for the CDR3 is TGTGCCAGCAGCCAAGACGGGCGGGGGGGCGCGGAGACCCAGTACTTC. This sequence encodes CASSQDGRGGAETQYF.

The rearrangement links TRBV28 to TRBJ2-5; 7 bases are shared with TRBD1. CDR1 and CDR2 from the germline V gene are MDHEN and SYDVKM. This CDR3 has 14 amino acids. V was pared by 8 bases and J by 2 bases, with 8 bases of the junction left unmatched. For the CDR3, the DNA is TGTGCCAGCGTGCCTGGGACAGTTCAAGAGACCCAGTACTTC. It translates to CASVPGTVQETQYF. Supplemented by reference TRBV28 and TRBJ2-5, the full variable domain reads DVKVTQSSRYLVKRTGEKVFLECVQDMDHENMFWYRQDPGLGLRLIYFSYDVKMKEKGDIPEGYSVSREKKERFSLILESASTNQTSMYLCASVPGTVQETQYFGPGTRLLVL.

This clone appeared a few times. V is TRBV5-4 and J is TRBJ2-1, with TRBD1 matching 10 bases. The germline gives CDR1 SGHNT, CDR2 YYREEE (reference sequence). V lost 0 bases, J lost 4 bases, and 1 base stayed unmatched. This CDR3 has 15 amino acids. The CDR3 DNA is TGTGCCAGCAGCTTGGGGACAGGGGGTTACAATGAGCAGTTCTTC. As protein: CASSLGTGGYNEQFF. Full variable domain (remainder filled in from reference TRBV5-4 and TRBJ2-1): ETGVTQSPTHLIKTRGQQVTLRCSSQSGHNTVSWYQQALGQGPQFIFQYYREEENGRGNFPPRFSGLQFPNYSSELNVNALELDDSALYLCASSLGTGGYNEQFFGPGTRLTVL.

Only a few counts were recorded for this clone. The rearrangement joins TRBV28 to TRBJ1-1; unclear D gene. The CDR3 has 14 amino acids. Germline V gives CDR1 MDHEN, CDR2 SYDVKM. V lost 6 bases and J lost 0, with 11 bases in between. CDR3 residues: CASSRRDVNTEAFF. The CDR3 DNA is TGTGCCAGCAGCCGCCGGGATGTGAACACTGAAGCTTTCTTT.

The chain's CDR3 is CASSGQGKETQYF. Written as DNA, the CDR3 is TGTGCCAGCTCTGGACAGGGAAAAGAGACCCAGTACTTC. The chain uses TRBV28 and TRBJ2-5; 8 bases match TRBD1. The V and J ends lost 8 bases and 3 bases, in that order; junction bases with no gene match: 5. CDR1 is MDHEN and CDR2 is SYDVKM in the germline V gene. CDR3 length: 13 residues.

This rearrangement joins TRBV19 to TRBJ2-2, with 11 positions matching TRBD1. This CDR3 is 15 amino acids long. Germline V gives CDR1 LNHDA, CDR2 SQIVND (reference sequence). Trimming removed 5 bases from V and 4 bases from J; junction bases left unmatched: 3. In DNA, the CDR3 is TGTGCCAGTAGTTACGGGACAGGGGGCACCGGGGAGCTGTTTTTT. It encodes CASSYGTGGTGELFF.

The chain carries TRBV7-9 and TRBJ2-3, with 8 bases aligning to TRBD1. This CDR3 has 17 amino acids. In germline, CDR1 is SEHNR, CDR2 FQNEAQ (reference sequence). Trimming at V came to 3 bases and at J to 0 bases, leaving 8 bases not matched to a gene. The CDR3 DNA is TGTGCCAGCAGCTTGAGACAGGGGAAGGCTAGCACAGATACGCAGTATTTT. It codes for CASSLRQGKASTDTQYF.

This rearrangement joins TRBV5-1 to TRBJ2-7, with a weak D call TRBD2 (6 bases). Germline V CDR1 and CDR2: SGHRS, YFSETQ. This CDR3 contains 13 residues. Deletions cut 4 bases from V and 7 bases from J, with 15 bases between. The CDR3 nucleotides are TGCGCCAGCAGCCTGGGGACTTCAAGGGAGCAGTACTTC. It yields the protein CASSLGTSREQYF.

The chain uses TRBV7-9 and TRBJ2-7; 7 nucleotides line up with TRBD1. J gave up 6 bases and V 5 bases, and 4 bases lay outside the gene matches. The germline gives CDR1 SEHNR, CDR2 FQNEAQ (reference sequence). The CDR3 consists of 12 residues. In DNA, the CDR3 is TGTGCCAGCAGCCCGACAGGGCTCGAGCAGTACTTC. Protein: CASSPTGLEQYF.

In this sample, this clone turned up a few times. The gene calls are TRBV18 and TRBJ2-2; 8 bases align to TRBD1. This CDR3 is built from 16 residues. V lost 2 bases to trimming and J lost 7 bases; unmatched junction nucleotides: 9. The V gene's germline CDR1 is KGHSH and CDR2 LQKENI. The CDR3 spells CASSPAPGQGGGELFF. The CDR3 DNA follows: TGTGCCAGCTCACCAGCTCCCGGACAGGGTGGCGGGGAGCTGTTTTTT.

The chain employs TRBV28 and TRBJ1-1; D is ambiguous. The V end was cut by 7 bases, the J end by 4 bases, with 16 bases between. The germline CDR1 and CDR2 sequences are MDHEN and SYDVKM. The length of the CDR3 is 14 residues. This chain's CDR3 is CASINTGFATEAFF. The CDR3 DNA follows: TGTGCCAGCATCAACACCGGGTTTGCCACTGAAGCTTTCTTT.

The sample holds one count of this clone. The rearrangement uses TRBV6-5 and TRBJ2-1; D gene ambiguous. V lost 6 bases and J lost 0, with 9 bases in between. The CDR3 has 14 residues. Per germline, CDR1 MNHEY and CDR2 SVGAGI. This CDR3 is CASRPHSSYNEQFF. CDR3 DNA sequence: TGTGCCAGCAGGCCCCATAGCTCCTACAATGAGCAGTTCTTC.

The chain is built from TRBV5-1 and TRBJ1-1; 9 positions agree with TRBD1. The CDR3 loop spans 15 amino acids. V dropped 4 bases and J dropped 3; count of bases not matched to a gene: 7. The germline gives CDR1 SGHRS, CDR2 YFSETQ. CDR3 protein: CASSIDRGRDTEAFF. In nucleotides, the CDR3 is TGCGCCAGCAGCATAGACAGGGGGAGAGACACTGAAGCTTTCTTT. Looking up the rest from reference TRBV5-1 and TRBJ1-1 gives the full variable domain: KAGVTQTPRYLIKTRGQQVTLSCSPISGHRSVSWYQQTPGQGLQFLFEYFSETQRNKGNFPGRFSGRQFSNSRSEMNVSTLELGDSALYLCASSIDRGRDTEAFFGQGTRLTVV.

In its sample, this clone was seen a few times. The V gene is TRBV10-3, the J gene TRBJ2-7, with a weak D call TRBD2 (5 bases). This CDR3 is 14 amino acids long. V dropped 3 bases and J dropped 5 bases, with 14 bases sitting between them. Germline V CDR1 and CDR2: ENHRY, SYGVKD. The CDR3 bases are TGTGCCATCAGTGACGCCCTCGCCGGGGACGAGCAGTACTTC. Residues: CAISDALAGDEQYF.

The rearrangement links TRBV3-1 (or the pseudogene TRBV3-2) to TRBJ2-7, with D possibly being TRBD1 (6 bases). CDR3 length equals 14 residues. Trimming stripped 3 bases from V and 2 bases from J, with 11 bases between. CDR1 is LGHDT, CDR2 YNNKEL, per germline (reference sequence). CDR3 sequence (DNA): TGTGCCAGCAGCCACGGGACACTGCCCTACGAGCAGTACTTC. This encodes CASSHGTLPYEQYF.

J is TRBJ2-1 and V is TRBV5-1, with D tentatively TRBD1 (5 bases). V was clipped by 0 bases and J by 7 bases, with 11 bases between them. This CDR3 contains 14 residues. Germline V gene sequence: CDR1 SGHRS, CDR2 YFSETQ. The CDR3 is CASSLDNRGNEQFF. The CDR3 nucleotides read TGCGCCAGCAGCTTGGATAATAGGGGAAATGAGCAGTTCTTC.

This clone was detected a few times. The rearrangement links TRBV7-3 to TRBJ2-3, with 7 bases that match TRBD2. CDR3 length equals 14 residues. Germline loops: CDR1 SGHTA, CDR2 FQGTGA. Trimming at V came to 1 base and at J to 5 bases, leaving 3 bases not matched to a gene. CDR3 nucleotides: TGTGCCAGCAGCTTAAATGCGGGAGAAGATACGCAGTATTTT. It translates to CASSLNAGEDTQYF. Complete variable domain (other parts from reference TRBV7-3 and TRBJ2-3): GAGVSQTPSNKVTEKGKYVELRCDPISGHTALYWYRQSLGQGPEFLIYFQGTGAADDSGLPNDRFFAVRPEGSVSTLKIQRTERGDSAVYLCASSLNAGEDTQYFGPGTRLTVL.